This T cell receptor (beta chain) was obtained from a study of blood T cell repertoires in COVID-19. Study context: Specimens from acute and convalescent COVID-19 originated in the United States, Italy and Spain.

Germline V gene lookup returns CDR1 MNHEY and CDR2 SVGAGI. The CDR3 loop spans 14 amino acids. Germline trimming cut 9 bases from V and 2 bases from J; bases unmatched to any gene: 9. The repertoire was sequenced with immunoSEQ multiplex PCR; TCRdb's copy has only in-frame clones and lacks some. The table shows roughly 70,000 clones, with around nine tenths occurring only once. The sequencing input was peripheral blood. This sequence originates from a man in his 70s with acute or convalescent COVID-19. V usage is TRBV6-5 and J usage is TRBJ2-7, with 8 bases fitting TRBD1. In DNA, the CDR3 is TGTGCCAGTTGGAGGCGGGACAGGACCTACGAGCAGTACTTC. Encoded protein: CASWRRDRTYEQYF.